This paragraph reports one TCR beta chain. V shed 7 bases and J 6 bases; nucleotides not matched to a gene: 9. This CDR3 is built from 13 residues. The germline gives CDR1 MNHEY, CDR2 SVGAGI. These data belong to a study of cytomegalovirus exposure and HLA in healthy donors. The PCR was carried out with 60 Vbeta primers and 13 Jbeta primers. The data were produced by immunoSEQ multiplex PCR, yet TCRdb's version contains in-frame clones alone and is incomplete. The sample holds 200,000 or so clones; over 70% are singletons and the top ten take over 1%. Sequenced: PBMCs. The chain combines TRBV6-5 with TRBJ2-7; 7 nucleotides agree with TRBD1. The sequence was collected from a man aged 25 to 40 in good health and CMV-seronegative. The CDR3 reads CASMGQGGGEQYF. CDR3 coding DNA: TGTGCCAGCATGGGCCAAGGGGGCGGCGAGCAGTACTTC.